These 27 T cell receptor gamma chains originate from one sample sequenced in a study of γδ T cells in repeated Plasmodium falciparum infection. TCRdb re-called the multiplex PCR reads using CATT. The data hold 27,000 or so gamma-chain clones, with about 1.5% observed a single time. Flow sorting of PBMC yielded separate Vgamma9/Vdelta2+ and Vdelta2-negative gammadelta T cell populations for bulk repertoire analysis. Material for sequencing was gamma-delta T cells from blood. The receptors come from a pool of human donors (malaria-infected and uninfected, not separated).

This clone was counted ten times or more. A much larger clone differs by one base, so this may be a read error. The V call is TRGV3, the J call TRGJ1 or TRGJ2. The CDR3 runs 15 residues. Germline V CDR1 and CDR2: VTNTFY, YDVSTARD (reference sequence). The J segment lost 3 bases and the V segment lost 0 bases, leaving 8 bases of the junction unmatched. CDR3 loop: CATWDRSLRYYKKLF. CDR3 coding DNA: TGTGCCACCTGGGACAGGTCACTTCGTTATTATAAGAAACTCTTT.

There are a few counts of this clone. The protein recorded in TCRdb matches a much larger clone and deviates from this DNA's translation at residue 14, suggesting a read error; the protein here is obtained by translating the DNA. The chain has TRGV3 and TRGJP2. Here the J gene came from matching the DNA to germline, since TCRdb omits it. The CDR3 consists of 18 residues. The germline V gene encodes CDR1 VTNTFY and CDR2 YDVSTARD (reference sequence). CDR3 in amino acids: CATWDRPRKHSSDRIKTF. For the CDR3, the DNA is TGTGCCACCTGGGACAGGCCGAGAAAACATAGTAGTGATCGGATCAAGACGTTT.

Comments on this clone: The protein held in TCRdb is that of a much larger clone and does not match this DNA's translation at residue 3, likely because of a read error; the protein shown is translated from the DNA. This rearrangement joins TRGV9 to TRGJ1 or TRGJ2. Because TCRdb records no J gene, it was assigned here through a match of the DNA to germline. Germline V gene lookup returns CDR1 GITISATS and CDR2 ISYDGTV (reference sequence). CDR3 length: 14 amino acids. The CDR3 protein is CAMWEVQRGPKKLF. Here the CDR3 DNA reads TGTGCCATGTGGGAGGTGCAGAGGGGGCCTAAGAAACTCTTT.

There are a few counts of this clone. The TCRdb protein, from a much larger clone, departs from this DNA's translation at residue 5, likely by read error; the protein shown derives from the DNA. This chain connects TRGV3 to TRGJ1 or TRGJ2. V trimming: 4 bases; J trimming: 6 bases; junction bases outside the gene matches: 6. The CDR3 runs 12 residues. CDR1 and CDR2 from the germline V gene are VTNTFY and YDVSTARD (reference sequence). CDR3 amino acids: CATWESSYKKLF. CDR3 DNA sequence: TGTGCCACCTGGGAAAGCAGTTATAAGAAACTCTTT.

Points on this clone: This DNA's translation differs at residue 12 from TCRdb's protein, which comes from a much larger clone; a read error is likely, and the protein shown is translated from the DNA. The same CDR3 arises from other DNA sequences in this sample as well. The CDR3 sequence: CALWEVQSELGRKIKVF. CDR3 bases: TGTGCCTTGTGGGAGGTGCAGTCTGAGTTGGGCAGAAAAATCAAGGTATTT. The J gene is TRGJP, the V gene TRGV9. The J gene, absent from TCRdb, was called here by matching the DNA to germline. CDR3 size: 17 residues. CDR1 is GITISATS and CDR2 is ISYDGTV in the germline V gene (reference sequence).

This clone has at least ten counts. This sequence joins TRGV9 and TRGJ1 or TRGJ2. TCRdb gives no J gene; it was assigned here by matching the DNA to germline. J lost 0 bases, V lost 1 base, and 15 bases had no gene match. Germline V gene sequence: CDR1 GITISATS, CDR2 ISYDGTV (reference sequence). The CDR3 loop spans 18 amino acids. The CDR3 sequence is CALWEVIPRFSNYYKKLF. In nucleotides, the CDR3 is TGTGCCTTGTGGGAGGTTATCCCGAGATTTTCGAATTATTATAAGAAACTCTTT.

In its sample, this clone was seen many times. TCRdb records a much larger clone's protein for this DNA, with a difference at residue 4 that likely arises from a read error; the protein given is the translation of the DNA. This rearrangement joins TRGV9 to TRGJ1 or TRGJ2. No J gene was available from TCRdb, and it was assigned here by a germline match of the DNA. The CDR3 is 11 residues long. The germline V gene encodes CDR1 GITISATS and CDR2 ISYDGTV (reference sequence). DNA for the CDR3: TGTGCCTTGCGGGAGGTTGGGAAGAAACTCTTT. This translates into CALREVGKKLF.

This clone was detected only a few times. This likely stems from a read error, as it lies one base from a far larger clone. Distinct nucleotide sequences in the sample also encode this CDR3. The chain combines TRGV9 with TRGJ1 or TRGJ2. The J gene is absent in TCRdb and was assigned here via DNA matching to germline. The ends lost 0 bases at V and 11 bases at J; junction bases unmatched: 10. CDR3 length equals 13 residues. From germline, CDR1 is GITISATS and CDR2 ISYDGTV (reference sequence). The CDR3 sequence: CALWEVRPVEKLF. CDR3 nucleotides: TGTGCCTTGTGGGAGGTGCGCCCAGTGGAGAAACTCTTT.

This clone was found a few times. TCRdb pairs this DNA with a much larger clone's protein that differs at residue 10, likely a read error; the protein shown was translated from the DNA. This rearrangement joins TRGV9 to TRGJ1 or TRGJ2. Germline trimming cut 1 base from V and 0 bases from J; bases unmatched to any gene: 15. This CDR3 has 18 amino acids. CDR1 is GITISATS and CDR2 is ISYDGTV in the germline V gene (reference sequence). CDR3: CALWEVSQGISNYYKKLF. In DNA, the CDR3 is TGTGCCTTGTGGGAGGTATCCCAAGGGATATCGAATTATTATAAGAAACTCTTT.

Only a few counts were recorded for this clone. This DNA translates differently at residue 7 from the TCRdb protein, which is that of a much larger clone; a read error is likely, and the protein shown is the DNA's own translation. This chain uses TRGV9 with TRGJ1 or TRGJ2. TCRdb offers no J gene call, so here the DNA was matched to germline to obtain one. The junction had 9 bases not matched to a gene; V was cut back by 3 bases and J by 4 bases. This CDR3 spans 14 amino acids. Germline CDR1 and CDR2: GITISATS and ISYDGTV (reference sequence). In nucleotides, the CDR3 is TGTGCCTTGTGGGAGCCGCCCTTCTATTATAAGAAACTCTTT. Encoded protein: CALWEPPFYYKKLF.

The chain is built from TRGV3 and TRGJP2. TCRdb is silent on the J gene; assignment here came from matching the DNA to germline. From germline, CDR1 is VTNTFY and CDR2 YDVSTARD (reference sequence). There are 17 residues in the CDR3. With V trimmed by 6 bases and J by 2 bases, 15 bases remained unmatched. CDR3 protein: CATWTGLRVSSDWIKTF. Here the CDR3 DNA reads TGTGCCACCTGGACAGGCCTAAGGGTAAGTAGTGATTGGATCAAGACGTTT.

V is TRGV5 and J is TRGJ1 or TRGJ2. The J gene comes from matching the DNA to germline here; TCRdb lacks it. J was trimmed by 11 bases and V by 5 bases; bases with no gene match: 9. This CDR3 has 11 amino acids. Germline assignment: CDR1 VINAFY and CDR2 YDVSNSKD. CDR3 loop: CATWALLEKLF. The CDR3 coding sequence is TGTGCCACCTGGGCCCTATTAGAGAAACTCTTT.

This clone was counted many times. The translation of this DNA and the TCRdb protein of a much larger clone differ at residue 13, probably owing to a read error; the protein shown here is translated from the DNA. The chain has TRGV9 and TRGJP. Here the J gene was assigned by germline matching of the DNA, as TCRdb has none. Per germline, CDR1 GITISATS and CDR2 ISYDGTV (reference sequence). There are 17 residues in the CDR3. Here the CDR3 reads CALWEAPQELGKEIKVF. CDR3 DNA: TGTGCCTTGTGGGAGGCTCCGCAAGAGTTGGGCAAAGAAATCAAGGTATTT.

This clone occurred a few times. TCRdb's protein for this DNA is that of a much larger clone and differs from the translation at residue 16, likely a read error; the protein shown is the DNA translation. The V gene is given as TRGV9, and no J gene call is available. The germline V gene has CDR1 GITISATS and CDR2 ISYDGTV (reference sequence). This CDR3 has 18 amino acids. In DNA form, the CDR3 reads TGTGCCTTGTGGGAGGTTACACTTCAAGAGTTGGGCAAAAAAATCGAGGTATTT. Residues: CALWEVTLQELGKKIEVF.

Only a few counts were recorded for this clone. A far larger clone is one nucleotide away, so this likely arose from a read error. This specimen includes other DNA sequences encoding the same CDR3. The V and J genes are TRGV9 and TRGJ1 or TRGJ2. The J gene was not available in TCRdb and was assigned here by matching the DNA to germline segments. CDR3 length: 17 amino acids. V lost 0 bases, J lost 7 bases, and 18 bases stayed unmatched. Germline V lookup: CDR1 GITISATS, CDR2 ISYDGTV (reference sequence). The CDR3, as DNA: TGTGCCTTGTGGGAGGTGCACACCGAACTCAGGTACTATAAGAAACTCTTT. Translating it yields CALWEVHTELRYYKKLF.

This clone occurred many times. The translation of this DNA and the TCRdb protein of a much larger clone differ at residue 5, probably owing to a read error; the protein shown here is translated from the DNA. V and J are TRGV9 and TRGJ1 or TRGJ2. The germline gives CDR1 GITISATS, CDR2 ISYDGTV (reference sequence). With V trimmed by 5 bases and J by 7 bases, 11 bases remained unmatched. This CDR3 has 13 amino acids. The CDR3 reads CALWGSPWYKKLF. The DNA for the CDR3 is TGTGCCTTGTGGGGCTCCCCGTGGTATAAGAAACTCTTT.

In this sample, this clone turned up a few times. A far larger clone is one base from this, pointing to a likely read error. This same CDR3 is encoded by further DNA sequences in the sample. The V and J genes are TRGV9 and TRGJ1 or TRGJ2. TCRdb does not report a J gene; here it was assigned by matching the DNA to germline references. The germline gives CDR1 GITISATS, CDR2 ISYDGTV (reference sequence). The CDR3 loop spans 11 amino acids. CDR3 coding DNA: TGCGCCTTGTGGGGGCTAGGAAAGAAACTCTTT. This encodes CALWGLGKKLF.

This clone was observed many times. A read error likely explains why the TCRdb protein, taken from a much larger clone, differs from this DNA's translation at residue 6; the protein shown is translated from the DNA. This chain links TRGV9 with TRGJP. The V gene's germline CDR1 is GITISATS and CDR2 ISYDGTV (reference sequence). After removal of 3 bases from V and 4 bases from J, the junction contained 6 bases not matched to a gene. The CDR3 loop spans 17 amino acids. The CDR3 loop is CALWETKQELGKKIKVF. DNA of the CDR3: TGTGCCTTGTGGGAGACAAAACAAGAGTTGGGCAAAAAAATCAAGGTATTT.

As to this clone: TCRdb's protein, taken from a much larger clone, differs from this DNA's translation at residue 5, likely owing to a read error; the protein displayed comes from the DNA. CDR3 bases: TGTGCCACCTGGGGCACCGTCGATTATTATAAGAAACTCTTT. Protein: CATWGTVDYYKKLF. The chain carries TRGV3 and TRGJ1 or TRGJ2. Germline matching of the DNA provided the J gene here, since TCRdb leaves it blank. V shed 5 bases and J 2 bases; nucleotides not matched to a gene: 9. This CDR3 is 14 amino acids long. Germline CDR1 reads VTNTFY; CDR2 reads YDVSTARD (reference sequence).

This clone was observed many times. One base away lies a much larger clone, so this may be a sequencing read error. This chain uses TRGV4 with TRGJ1 or TRGJ2. The germline gives CDR1 EGSTGY, CDR2 YDSYTSSV. After removal of 0 bases from V and 2 bases from J, the junction contained 1 base not matched to a gene. This CDR3 has 13 amino acids. The chain's CDR3 is CATWDGYYYKKLF. CDR3 nucleotide sequence: TGTGCCACCTGGGATGGGTATTATTATAAGAAACTCTTT.

There are a few counts of this clone. A far larger clone is one base from this, pointing to a likely read error. Other DNA sequences from this sample encode an identical CDR3 as well. The V gene call is TRGV9, and the J gene call is absent. CDR1 is GITISATS, CDR2 ISYDGTV, per germline (reference sequence). The CDR3 has 13 residues. CDR3 sequence: CALWEAPHYKKLF. Here the CDR3 DNA reads TGTGCCTTGTGGGAGGCTCCCCATTATAAGAAACTCTTC.

This clone was seen a few times. A read error likely explains why the TCRdb protein, taken from a much larger clone, differs from this DNA's translation at residue 4; the protein shown is translated from the DNA. The V gene is TRGV9, the J gene TRGJ1 or TRGJ2. TCRdb carries no J gene annotation; the J gene was assigned here by matching the DNA with germline. This CDR3 contains 13 residues. The germline V gene encodes CDR1 GITISATS and CDR2 ISYDGTV (reference sequence). CDR3 residues: CALREVHGYKKLF. In DNA form, the CDR3 reads TGTGCCTTGCGGGAGGTGCATGGATATAAGAAACTCTTT.

This clone has a handful of counts. The TCRdb protein, from a much larger clone, departs from this DNA's translation at residue 10, likely by read error; the protein shown derives from the DNA. The gene calls are TRGV2 and TRGJP2. The J gene, left out of TCRdb, was set here by checking the DNA against germline. CDR1 is EGSNGY, CDR2 YDSYNSKV, per germline. The CDR3 runs 14 residues. CDR3 amino acids: CATWDGPGDLIKTF. The CDR3 DNA reads TGTGCCACCTGGGACGGCCCTGGTGATTTGATCAAGACGTTT.

This clone was counted between two and nine times. TCRdb lists the protein of a much larger clone for this DNA, which differs at residue 9, so this is likely a read error; the protein given here is translated from the DNA itself. The chain carries TRGV9 and TRGJ1 or TRGJ2. Since TCRdb gives no J gene, matching the DNA to germline was used here to assign it. This CDR3 contains 13 residues. Trimming at V came to 0 bases and at J to 9 bases, leaving 8 bases not matched to a gene. CDR1 and CDR2 (germline): GITISATS, ISYDGTV (reference sequence). CDR3: CALWEVHDCKKLF. In nucleotides, the CDR3 is TGTGCCTTGTGGGAGGTGCACGATTGTAAGAAACTCTTT.

There are a few counts of this clone. This DNA's translation differs at residue 5 from TCRdb's protein, which comes from a much larger clone; a read error is likely, and the protein shown is translated from the DNA. The rearrangement uses TRGV3 and TRGJ1 or TRGJ2. TCRdb is silent on the J gene; assignment here came from matching the DNA to germline. CDR1 and CDR2 from the germline V gene are VTNTFY and YDVSTARD (reference sequence). The CDR3 is 13 residues long. The CDR3 sequence is CATWGRLQYKKLF. CDR3 DNA sequence: TGTGCCACCTGGGGCAGGCTTCAATATAAGAAACTCTTT.

This clone was observed at least ten times. This sequence is one base from a far larger clone and is likely a read error. The identical CDR3 is also encoded by other nucleotide sequences in the sample. The V gene call reads TRGV2; no J gene was called. Per germline, CDR1 EGSNGY and CDR2 YDSYNSKV. This CDR3 spans 14 amino acids. In nucleotides, the CDR3 is TGTGCCACCTGGGACGGGACTATTATGGATAAGAAGCTCTTT. This translates into CATWDGTIMDKKLF.

Of note for this clone: A single base is all that separates this from a far larger clone, so a read error is likely. The sample holds other DNA sequences that translate to the same CDR3. The V call is TRGV9, the J call TRGJP. Here the J gene was assigned by germline matching of the DNA, as TCRdb has none. Germline-derived CDR1 and CDR2 are GITISATS and ISYDGTV (reference sequence). This CDR3 region has 19 residues. The CDR3 sequence is CALWEVIRAEGLGKKIKVF. CDR3 DNA sequence: TGTGCCTTGTGGGAGGTGATAAGAGCCGAAGGGTTGGGTAAAAAAATCAAGGTATTT.